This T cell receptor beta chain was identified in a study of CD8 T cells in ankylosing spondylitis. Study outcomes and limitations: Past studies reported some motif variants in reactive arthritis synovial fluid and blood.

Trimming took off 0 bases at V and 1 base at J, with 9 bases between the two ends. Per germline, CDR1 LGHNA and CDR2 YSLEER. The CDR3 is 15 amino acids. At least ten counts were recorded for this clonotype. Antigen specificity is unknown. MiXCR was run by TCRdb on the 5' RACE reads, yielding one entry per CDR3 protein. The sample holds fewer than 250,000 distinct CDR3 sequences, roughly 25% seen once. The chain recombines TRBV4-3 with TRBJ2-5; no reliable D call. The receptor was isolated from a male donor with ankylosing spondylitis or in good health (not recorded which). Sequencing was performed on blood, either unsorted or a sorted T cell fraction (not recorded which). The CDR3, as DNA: TGCGCCAGCAGCCAAGATATTGCAGTCCAAGAGACCCAGTACTTC. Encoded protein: CASSQDIAVQETQYF.